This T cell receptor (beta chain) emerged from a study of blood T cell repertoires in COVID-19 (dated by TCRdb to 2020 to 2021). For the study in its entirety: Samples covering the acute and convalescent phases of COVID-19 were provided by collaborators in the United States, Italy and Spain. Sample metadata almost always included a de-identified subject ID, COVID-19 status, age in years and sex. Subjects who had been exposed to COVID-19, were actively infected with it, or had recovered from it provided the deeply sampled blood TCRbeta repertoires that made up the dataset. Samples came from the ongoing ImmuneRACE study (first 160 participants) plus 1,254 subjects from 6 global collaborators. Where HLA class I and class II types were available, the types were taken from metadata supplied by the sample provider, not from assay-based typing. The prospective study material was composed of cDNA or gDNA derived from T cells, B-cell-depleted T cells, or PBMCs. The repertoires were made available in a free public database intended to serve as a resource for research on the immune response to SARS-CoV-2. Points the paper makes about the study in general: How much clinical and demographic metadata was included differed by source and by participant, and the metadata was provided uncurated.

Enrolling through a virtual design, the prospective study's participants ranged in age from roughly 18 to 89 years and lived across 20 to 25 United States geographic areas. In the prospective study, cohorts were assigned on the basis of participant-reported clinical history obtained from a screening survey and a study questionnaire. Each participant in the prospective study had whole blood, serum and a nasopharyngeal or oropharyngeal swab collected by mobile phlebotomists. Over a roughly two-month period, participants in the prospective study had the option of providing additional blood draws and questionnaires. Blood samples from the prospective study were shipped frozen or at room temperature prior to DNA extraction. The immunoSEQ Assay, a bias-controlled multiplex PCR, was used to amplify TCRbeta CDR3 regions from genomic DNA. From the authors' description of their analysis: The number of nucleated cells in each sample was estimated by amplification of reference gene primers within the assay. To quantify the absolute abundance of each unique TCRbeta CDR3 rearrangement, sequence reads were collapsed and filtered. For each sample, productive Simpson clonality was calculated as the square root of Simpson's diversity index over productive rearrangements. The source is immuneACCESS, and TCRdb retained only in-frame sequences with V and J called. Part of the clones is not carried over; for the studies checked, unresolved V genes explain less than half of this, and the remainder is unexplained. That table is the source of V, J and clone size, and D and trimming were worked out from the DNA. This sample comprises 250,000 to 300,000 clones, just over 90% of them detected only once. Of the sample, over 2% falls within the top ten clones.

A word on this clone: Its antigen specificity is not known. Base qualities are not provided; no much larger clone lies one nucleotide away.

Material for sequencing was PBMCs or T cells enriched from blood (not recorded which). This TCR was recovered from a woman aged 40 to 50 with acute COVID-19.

CDR3 reads: CASTGRGQGSEQYF. The DNA sequence is TGTGCCAGCACCGGGAGGGGACAGGGGTCCGAGCAGTACTTC. The chain employs TRBV2 and TRBJ2-7; 10 bases in between match TRBD1. The germline V and J ends show losses of 7 bases and 6 bases respectively, and no gene match explains 9 bases of the junction. Counted from cysteine to phenylalanine, this CDR3 has 14 amino acids. Only CDR3 DNA remains: 42 bases, in frame from the first base. CDR1 and CDR2 (SNHLY, FYNNEI) derive from the germline V gene.